The text below deals with one T cell receptor beta chain. The junction departs from germline at one end; a sequencing error may be responsible. The entry originates in a study of cytomegalovirus exposure and HLA in healthy donors. The PCR had 60 Vbeta and 13 Jbeta primers. Assay: immunoSEQ multiplex PCR; the TCRdb copy retains only in-frame clones and omits some. The sample has approximately 50,000 clones. The CDR3 has 15 amino acids. Germline V gives CDR1 GTSNPN, CDR2 SVGIG (reference sequence). Sample: PBMCs. The chain recombines TRBV30 with TRBJ1-4, with 7 positions matching TRBD1. The source of this sequence is a female donor in good health and CMV-seronegative. CDR3 coding DNA: TGTGCCGGGAGTTCGCCGGGACAGTCTAATGAAAAACTGTTTTTT. Residues: CAGSSPGQSNEKLFF.